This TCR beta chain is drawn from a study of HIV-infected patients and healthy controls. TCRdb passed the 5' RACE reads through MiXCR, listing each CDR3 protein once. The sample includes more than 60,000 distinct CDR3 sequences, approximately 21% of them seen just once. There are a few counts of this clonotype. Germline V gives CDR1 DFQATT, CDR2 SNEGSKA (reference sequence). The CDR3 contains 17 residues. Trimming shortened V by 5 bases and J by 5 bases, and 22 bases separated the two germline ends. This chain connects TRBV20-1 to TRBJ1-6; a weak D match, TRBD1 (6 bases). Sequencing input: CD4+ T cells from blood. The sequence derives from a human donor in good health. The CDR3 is CSALPDSQFFNNSPLHF. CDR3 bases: TGCAGTGCTCTCCCGGACAGCCAGTTCTTTAATAATTCACCCCTCCACTTT.